This T cell receptor (beta chain) was identified during a study of OX40 agonist ivuxolimab in advanced cancers. Whole-study context: Each patient was given ivuxolimab into a vein every 2 weeks, at 0.01 to 10 mg/kg.

The protocol was immunoSEQ multiplex PCR, while the TCRdb copy is restricted to in-frame clones and leaves out a portion. The repertoire holds some 27,000 clones, with 70% to 90% as singletons. A remark on this clone: Its cognate antigen is unknown.

Study results and caveats: Clonal expansion from baseline to week 6 occurred in both CD4+ and CD8+ T cells.

This receptor was obtained from an adult with an advanced solid tumor such as melanoma, head and neck, liver or kidney cancer. Source: CD4+ or CD8+ T cells sorted from blood, taken in a trial of the OX40 agonist ivuxolimab.

CDR3 amino acids: CASSYKGFGTDTQYF. The CDR3 DNA sequence: TGTGCCAGCAGTTACAAAGGGTTTGGCACAGATACGCAGTATTTT. The chain carries TRBV6-6 and TRBJ2-3; D is undetermined. The CDR3 totals 15 residues. Between the trimmed V and J ends, which lost 2 bases and 1 base, there was a span of 10 bases. The V gene's germline CDR1 is MNHNY and CDR2 SVGAGI (reference sequence).